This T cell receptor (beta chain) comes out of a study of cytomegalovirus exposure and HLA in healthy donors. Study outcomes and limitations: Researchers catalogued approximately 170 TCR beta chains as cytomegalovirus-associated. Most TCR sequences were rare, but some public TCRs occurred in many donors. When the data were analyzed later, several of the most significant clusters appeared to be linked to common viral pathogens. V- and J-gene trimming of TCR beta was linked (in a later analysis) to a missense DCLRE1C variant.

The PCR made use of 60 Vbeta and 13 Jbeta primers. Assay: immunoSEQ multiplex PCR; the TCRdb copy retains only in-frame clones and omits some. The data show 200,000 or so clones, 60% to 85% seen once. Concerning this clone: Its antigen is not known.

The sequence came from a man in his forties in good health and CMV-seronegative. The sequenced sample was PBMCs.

The CDR3 DNA follows: TGCGCCAGCAGCTTGCAGGGTCGGACTGAAGCTTTCTTT. This codes for CASSLQGRTEAFF. The chain couples TRBV5-1 to TRBJ1-1; D perhaps matches TRBD1 (5 bases). Germline lookup yields CDR1 SGHRS and CDR2 YFSETQ. The CDR3 is made up of 13 amino acids. The V end was cut by 1 base, the J end by 5 bases, with 9 bases between.